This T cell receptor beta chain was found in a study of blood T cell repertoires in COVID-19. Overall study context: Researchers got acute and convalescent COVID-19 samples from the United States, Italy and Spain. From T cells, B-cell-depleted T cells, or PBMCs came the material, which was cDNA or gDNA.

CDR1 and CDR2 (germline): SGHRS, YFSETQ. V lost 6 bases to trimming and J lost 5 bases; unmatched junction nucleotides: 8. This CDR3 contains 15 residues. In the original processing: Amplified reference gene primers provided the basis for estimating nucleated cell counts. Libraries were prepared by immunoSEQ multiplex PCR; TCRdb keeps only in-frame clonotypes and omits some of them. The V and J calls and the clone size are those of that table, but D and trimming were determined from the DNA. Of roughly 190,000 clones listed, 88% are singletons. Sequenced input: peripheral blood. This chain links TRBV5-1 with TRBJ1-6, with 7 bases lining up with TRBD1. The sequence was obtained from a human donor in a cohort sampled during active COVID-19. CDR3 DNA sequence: TGCGCCAGCACCCTAGGGACAGTGGATAATTCACCCCTCCACTTT. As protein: CASTLGTVDNSPLHF.